One and the same sample provided the 29 T cell receptor beta chains below, sequenced in a study of breast tumors, draining lymph nodes, adjacent tissues. In TCRdb, the multiplex PCR reads were re-called with MiXCR into one record per CDR3 protein. This table holds 150,000 to 200,000 distinct CDR3 sequences, roughly a third found once. Breast cancer patients provided tissue from their axillary draining lymph nodes. Source material: axillary lymph node tissue. These receptors were collected from a female donor with breast cancer. Some clones in this sample may be carry-over from other donors' samples.

V is TRBV5-4 and J is TRBJ1-3; a possible D gene is TRBD1 (5 bases). The CDR3 is 14 residues long. In germline, CDR1 is SGHNT, CDR2 YYREEE (reference sequence). With 0 bases removed from V and 5 bases from J, the gap between germline ends came to 9 bases. In DNA, the CDR3 is TGTGCCAGCAGCTTGGGGCAGGGAAGAAACACCATATATTTT. Residues: CASSLGQGRNTIYF.

In this sample, this clonotype turned up many times. The chain is built from TRBV5-4 and TRBJ2-2; TRBD2 might be the D (6 bases). This CDR3 spans 16 amino acids. V lost 3 bases and J lost 4, with 16 bases in between. Germline loops: CDR1 SGHNT, CDR2 YYREEE (reference sequence). The CDR3 region has the DNA TGTGCCAGCAGCTCGGACATCCGACTAGGCACCGGGGAGCTGTTTTTT. Translation gives CASSSDIRLGTGELFF.

This clonotype was found many times. This sequence joins TRBV27 and TRBJ2-3; a possible D gene is TRBD2 (6 bases). The CDR3 consists of 18 residues. Deletions cut 1 base from V and 0 bases from J, with 17 bases between. From germline, CDR1 is MNHEY and CDR2 SMNVEV (reference sequence). The CDR3 is CASSLFHRLASSTDTQYF. The CDR3 region has the DNA TGTGCCAGCAGTTTATTTCACCGCCTAGCGTCTAGCACAGATACGCAGTATTTT.

As regards this clonotype: A read error may be the cause here, since a much bigger clone is one base away. The rearrangement uses TRBV5-6 and TRBJ2-2, with D perhaps TRBD2 (7 bases). The CDR3 length is 18 residues. The V and J ends lost 0 bases and 1 base respectively, with 16 bases between them. The germline CDR1 and CDR2 sequences are SGHDT and YYEEEE. CDR3 bases: TGTGCCAGCAGCTTGGTGGGGGCTGGGACTATGAACACCGGGGAGCTGTTTTTT. It encodes CASSLVGAGTMNTGELFF. Filled out from reference TRBV5-6 and TRBJ2-2, the complete variable domain reads DAGVTQSPTHLIKTRGQQVTLRCSPKSGHDTVSWYQQALGQGPQFIFQYYEEEERQRGNFPDRFSGHQFPNYSSELNVNALLLGDSALYLCASSLVGAGTMNTGELFFGEGSRLTVL.

This clonotype was recorded many times. The chain employs TRBV7-3 and TRBJ2-2; the D gene is possibly TRBD2 (6 bases). V shed 2 bases and J shed 1 base, with 11 bases lying between them. The CDR3 covers 16 residues. Germline CDR1 reads SGHTA; CDR2 reads FQGTGA. This CDR3 reads CASSLRAGMNTGELFF. In nucleotides, the CDR3 is TGTGCCAGCAGCTTACGGGCGGGAATGAACACCGGGGAGCTGTTTTTT.

The table lists this clonotype with many counts. The rearrangement joins TRBV25-1 to TRBJ1-2; D not resolved. V lost 10 bases and J lost 0, with 12 bases in between. CDR1 is MGHDK, CDR2 SYGVNS, per germline. The CDR3 sequence is 13 residues long. CDR3 amino acids: CATSTDSNYGYTF. The CDR3 DNA is TGTGCCACCTCGACGGATTCTAACTATGGCTACACCTTC.

This clonotype has a count of ten or more. In DNA form, the CDR3 reads TGCGCCAGCAGCCAATTACCGGGCCCCCGGGTAGATACGCAGTATTTT. This gives the protein CASSQLPGPRVDTQYF. This chain connects TRBV4-1 to TRBJ2-3; D uncertain. Germline V gene lookup returns CDR1 MGHRA and CDR2 YSYEKL. The CDR3 is 16 residues long. V was cut by 2 bases and J by 5 bases, with 17 bases left in between.

This clonotype was seen repeatedly, ten times or more. The chain combines TRBV19 with TRBJ1-2; 9 bases fit TRBD1. Germline V CDR1 and CDR2: LNHDA, SQIVND (reference sequence). Unmatched junction bases numbered 7, after V lost 7 bases and J lost 7 bases. The CDR3 runs to 13 residues. The CDR3, as DNA: TGTGCCAGTAAGAGCCGGGACAGGGCTGGCTACACCTTC. Amino acid sequence: CASKSRDRAGYTF.

This clonotype was recorded at least ten times. This rearrangement joins TRBV2 to TRBJ2-1; possible D gene TRBD2, 5 bases. Germline CDR1 reads SNHLY; CDR2 reads FYNNEI. V lost 11 bases and J lost 11, with 16 bases in between. The CDR3 sequence is 11 residues long. In DNA form, the CDR3 reads TGTGCCTCCCGGGGTGGGCTCCAGCAGTTCTTC. It translates to CASRGGLQQFF.

This clonotype was counted many times. This chain links TRBV20-1 with TRBJ1-5, with TRBD1 matching 7 bases. The CDR3 spans 18 residues. Trimming removed 5 bases from V and 5 bases from J; junction bases left unmatched: 21. Germline-derived CDR1 and CDR2 are DFQATT and SNEGSKA (reference sequence). The CDR3 loop reads CSAFGAGGTGLGDQPQHF. Here the CDR3 DNA reads TGCAGTGCTTTTGGGGCAGGGGGGACCGGATTGGGAGATCAGCCCCAGCATTTT.

A remark on this clonotype: Possible read error: a much larger clone is one base away. The V gene is TRBV15, the J gene TRBJ1-2; D gene ambiguous. Germline V lookup: CDR1 LNHNV, CDR2 YYDKDF (reference sequence). CDR3 length: 15 amino acids. The CDR3 here is CATNRAGEEGYGYTF. The CDR3 DNA is TGTGCCACCAACAGAGCCGGGGAGGAGGGCTATGGCTACACCTTC.

This clonotype occurred many times. This rearrangement joins TRBV9 to TRBJ2-7; 16 nucleotides match TRBD2. CDR1 and CDR2 (germline): SGDLS, YYNGEE. V was clipped by 3 bases and J by 5 bases; unmatched bases: 8. This CDR3 contains 17 residues. CDR3 sequence (DNA): TGTGCCAGCAGCGCGCCGGGACTAGCGGGAGGGAACCACGAGCAGTACTTC. Protein sequence: CASSAPGLAGGNHEQYF.

This clonotype was recorded at least ten times. Being one base from a much bigger clone, this may be a read error. The chain has TRBV7-3 and TRBJ2-5; TRBD2 matches 8 bases. The CDR3 covers 15 residues. Per germline, CDR1 SGHTA and CDR2 FQGTGA. For the CDR3, the DNA is TGTGCCAGCAGCTTATTTGCGGGGGGCGGAGAGACCCAGCACTTC. Its translation is CASSLFAGGGETQHF.

The rearrangement links TRBV5-4 to TRBJ2-7; no firm D call. With 3 bases removed from V and 6 bases from J, the gap between germline ends came to 13 bases. This CDR3 contains 13 residues. Germline loops: CDR1 SGHNT, CDR2 YYREEE (reference sequence). CDR3 nucleotide sequence: TGTGCCAGCAGCTCGTGGTTGGCGAGCGAGCAGTACTTC. It codes for CASSSWLASEQYF.

The chain links TRBV7-9 to TRBJ1-2; a weak D match, TRBD1 (5 bases). Germline V gene data show CDR1 as SEHNR and CDR2 as FQNEAQ (reference sequence). V dropped 5 bases and J dropped 3 bases, with 10 bases sitting between them. The CDR3 extends over 13 amino acids. The CDR3 is CASSPRGDYGYTF. CDR3 in DNA: TGTGCCAGCAGCCCCCGGGGCGACTATGGCTACACCTTC.

The V call is TRBV2, the J call TRBJ1-5, with 8 bases that match TRBD1. Germline V lookup: CDR1 SNHLY, CDR2 FYNNEI. After removal of 4 bases from V and 8 bases from J, the junction contained 4 bases not matched to a gene. This CDR3 comprises 13 residues. The CDR3 DNA reads TGTGCCAGCAGTGCAGGGGGCCGGGAGCCCCAGCATTTT. Encoded protein: CASSAGGREPQHF. Full variable domain (rest looked up from reference TRBV2 and TRBJ1-5): EPEVTQTPSHQVTQMGQEVILRCVPISNHLYFYWYRQILGQKVEFLVSFYNNEISEKSEIFDDQFSVERPDGSNFTLKIRSTKLEDSAMYFCASSAGGREPQHFGDGTRLSIL.

This clonotype was seen at least ten times. Relative to the germline gene, one junction end is altered; a read error may explain this. The rearrangement links TRBV7-3 to TRBJ2-1; 8 nucleotides align to TRBD2. In germline, CDR1 is SGHTA, CDR2 FQGTGA. The CDR3 has 14 amino acids. CDR3 loop: CASSSGGSQNERFF. In DNA form, the CDR3 reads TGTGCCAGCAGCTCGGGAGGGAGCCAAAATGAGCGGTTCTTC.

This clonotype was seen many times. This chain joins TRBV18 and TRBJ1-2; 7 bases are shared with TRBD1. The CDR3 contains 12 residues. Germline V gene lookup returns CDR1 KGHSH and CDR2 LQKENI. Unmatched junction bases numbered 6, after V lost 6 bases and J lost 8 bases. CDR3 nucleotides: TGTGCCAGCTCCGGACAGGAAAGAGGCTACACCTTC. Its protein product is CASSGQERGYTF.

This clonotype was detected many times. The CDR3 spells CSAPGTATAYEQYF. The CDR3 nucleotides read TGCAGTGCGCCCGGGACGGCTACCGCCTACGAGCAGTACTTC. The chain combines TRBV20-1 with TRBJ2-7, with D possibly being TRBD1 or TRBD2 (5 bases each). The CDR3 is 14 residues long. The germline CDR1 and CDR2 sequences are DFQATT and SNEGSKA (reference sequence). V gave up 6 bases and J gave up 2 bases, with 17 bases separating them.

The CDR3, as DNA: TGCGCCAGCAGCTACGTGACAGGGCTTCAGACTCGGGGCACTGAAGCTTTCTTT. This sequence encodes CASSYVTGLQTRGTEAFF. This chain joins TRBV5-1 and TRBJ1-1, with 7 bases fitting TRBD1. V trimming: 3 bases; J trimming: 4 bases; junction bases outside the gene matches: 18. CDR3 length: 18 residues. Per germline, CDR1 SGHRS and CDR2 YFSETQ.

This clonotype showed up just once. Sequence at one end of the junction differs from germline and may be a read error. The chain combines TRBV12-3 or TRBV12-4 with TRBJ2-6; TRBD2 matches at 8 bases. This CDR3 is built from 14 residues. CDR3 protein: CASSPRGGGSNTAF. The CDR3 DNA reads as TGTGCCAGCAGTCCCCGGGGGGGCGGCTCAAATACGGCTTTC.

This clonotype came up once. The chain combines TRBV20-1 with TRBJ1-6; no definite D call. CDR3 size: 13 residues. The V gene lost 0 bases and the J gene lost 7 bases, with 7 bases spanning the gap. The germline gives CDR1 DFQATT, CDR2 SNEGSKA (reference sequence). The CDR3: CSARDTANSPLHF. The CDR3 DNA follows: TGCAGTGCTAGAGATACAGCGAATTCACCCCTCCACTTT.

V and J are TRBV20-1 and TRBJ2-3; 9 bases map to TRBD2. CDR1 and CDR2 from the germline V gene are DFQATT and SNEGSKA (reference sequence). The CDR3 is 13 amino acids. V lost 7 bases and J lost 6; bases outside the gene matches: 8. Here the CDR3 reads CSGPPSGIDTQYF. The DNA for the CDR3 is TGCAGTGGTCCCCCTAGCGGGATTGATACGCAGTATTTT.

This clonotype has a count of ten or more. This rearrangement joins TRBV10-3 to TRBJ1-2; 9 positions agree with TRBD1. The CDR3 extends over 16 amino acids. Germline CDR1 and CDR2: ENHRY and SYGVKD. The trim removed 3 bases at V and 4 bases at J, leaving 9 bases unmatched. The DNA for the CDR3 is TGTGCCATCAGTGAATTGGACAGGGGCGGCGGCTATGGCTACACCTTC. Translation: CAISELDRGGGYGYTF.

The CDR3 bases are TGTGCCAGTTCAGACAGGGACCGTAGCACAGATACGCAGTATTTT. Amino acid sequence: CASSDRDRSTDTQYF. The chain uses TRBV28 and TRBJ2-3, with 7 bases lining up with TRBD1. The germline CDR1 and CDR2 sequences are MDHEN and SYDVKM. The CDR3 is made up of 15 amino acids. The V gene end was trimmed by 9 bases and the J gene end by 0 bases; junction bases not matched to a gene: 9.

With regard to this clonotype: At one of its ends the junction is not consistent with the germline gene, which may arise from a read error. The rearrangement links TRBV4-1 to TRBJ1-2; D is possibly TRBD1 (6 bases). The CDR3 spans 14 residues. The germline V gene has CDR1 MGHRA and CDR2 YSYEKL. The CDR3 region is CASSQGTGNYGCTF. CDR3 DNA sequence: TGCGCCAGCAGCCAGGGAACAGGGAACTATGGCTGCACCTTC.

This clonotype was observed at least ten times. This sequence may be a read error, since a much larger clone differs from it by one base. The J gene is TRBJ2-5, the V gene TRBV7-8; 14 bases are shared with TRBD2. CDR1 SGHVS and CDR2 FQNEAQ come from the germline V gene. This CDR3 has 15 residues. The CDR3 reads CASTGLAGGLGTQHF. Written as DNA, the CDR3 is TGTGCCAGCACCGGACTAGCGGGGGGATTGGGGACCCAGCACTTC. The full variable domain, its missing parts supplied by reference TRBV7-8 and TRBJ2-5, is GAGVSQSPRYKVAKRGQDVALRCDPISGHVSLFWYQQALGQGPEFLTYFQNEAQLDKSGLPSDRFFAERPEGSVSTLKIQRTQQEDSAVYLCASTGLAGGLGTQHFGPGTRLLVL.

This clonotype has ten or more counts. The chain couples TRBV20-1 to TRBJ2-2, with a tentative D call TRBD1 (5 bases). V dropped 0 bases and J dropped 0 bases, with 11 bases sitting between them. This CDR3 is built from 16 residues. Germline V gives CDR1 DFQATT, CDR2 SNEGSKA (reference sequence). The CDR3: CSAREGQIANTGELFF. In DNA form, the CDR3 reads TGCAGTGCTAGAGAGGGGCAGATCGCGAACACCGGGGAGCTGTTTTTT.

This clonotype was found many times. The chain combines TRBV10-2 with TRBJ2-7; 8 nucleotides agree with TRBD1. This CDR3 is built from 14 residues. Germline CDR1 reads WSHSY; CDR2 reads SAAADI. V was pared by 7 bases and J by 4 bases, with 9 bases of the junction left unmatched. The CDR3 DNA sequence: TGCGCCAGCACCGGGACAGGAGGGGGATACGAGCAGTACTTC. Its protein product is CASTGTGGGYEQYF.